This T cell receptor (beta chain) was identified in a study of control samples from healthy donors and cancer patients. Germline V gene data show CDR1 as GTSNPN and CDR2 as SVGIG (reference sequence). Trimming cost V 0 bases and J 2 bases; bases outside gene matches: 5. The CDR3 has 15 residues. Generated by immunoSEQ multiplex PCR, the TCRdb table keeps only in-frame clones and is missing some. The data show 55,000 to 85,000 clones, 87% seen once. The sequence was collected from a woman between 45 and 60 years old with head and neck cancer. The V call is TRBV30, the J call TRBJ2-3; TRBD2 agrees at 7 bases. The material sequenced was PBMCs. The DNA for the CDR3 is TGTGCCTGGAGTGTAGGGGCGGGGGACACAGATACGCAGTATTTT. Its protein is CAWSVGAGDTDTQYF.